This TCR beta chain was observed in a study of T cell responses to AZD1222 COVID-19 vaccine. The data were produced by immunoSEQ multiplex PCR, yet TCRdb's version contains in-frame clones alone and is incomplete. The sample contains 140,000 to 150,000 clones, approximately 85% of which appear only once. This clone appeared many times. Sequenced material: peripheral blood, taken on day 0 of AZD1222 vaccination. The origin of this receptor is an adult in good health.

CDR3 sequence (DNA): TGTGCAGGACAGGGGGCAGGTTCACCCCTCCACTTT. Amino acid sequence: CAGQGAGSPLHF. V usage is TRBV2 and J usage is TRBJ1-6, with 11 bases fitting TRBD1. The CDR3 runs 12 residues. Germline assignment: CDR1 SNHLY and CDR2 FYNNEI.